One and the same sample provided the 11 T cell receptor beta chains below, sequenced in a study of T cell responses to AZD1222 COVID-19 vaccine. Sequenced by immunoSEQ multiplex PCR; TCRdb stores in-frame clones only, minus some. This sample yields 100,000 to 150,000 clones, of which 85% to 90% are seen a single time; 20% to 25% belongs to the top ten. Material: peripheral blood, obtained on day 0 of AZD1222 vaccination. Receptors were obtained from an adult in good health.

This rearrangement joins TRBV3-1 (or the pseudogene TRBV3-2) to TRBJ1-1, with D tentatively TRBD1 (5 bases). The germline V gene encodes CDR1 LGHDT and CDR2 YNNKEL (reference sequence). There are 16 residues in the CDR3. V was cut by 0 bases and J by 4 bases, with 15 bases left in between. This CDR3 is CASSQDLGVRSTEAFF. The CDR3 DNA follows: TGTGCCAGCAGCCAAGATCTAGGGGTTCGGTCCACTGAAGCTTTCTTT.

The V call is TRBV9, the J call TRBJ2-5, with D unclear. The V end was cut by 0 bases, the J end by 5 bases, with 8 bases between. Germline loops: CDR1 SGDLS, CDR2 YYNGEE. This CDR3 contains 13 residues. Here the CDR3 reads CASSVDWSETQYF. CDR3 sequence (DNA): TGTGCCAGCAGCGTAGATTGGTCGGAGACCCAGTACTTC.

The V call is TRBV30, the J call TRBJ2-7; a weak D match, TRBD1 (5 bases). V lost 2 bases and J 4 bases, leaving 12 bases between the germline ends. This CDR3 is 13 amino acids long. Germline V gene lookup returns CDR1 GTSNPN and CDR2 SVGIG (reference sequence). CDR3 sequence: CAWSTAGSYEQYF. In nucleotides, the CDR3 is TGTGCCTGGAGTACTGCAGGGTCGTACGAGCAGTACTTC.

The rearrangement links TRBV7-2 to TRBJ2-7, with D perhaps being TRBD1 or TRBD2 (5 bases each). Trimming left V 4 bases short and J 2 bases short, with 18 bases between. This CDR3 has 16 residues. Per germline, CDR1 SGHTA and CDR2 FQGNSA. The chain's CDR3 is CASSSTDVGRTYEQYF. CDR3 coding DNA: TGTGCCAGCAGCTCAACAGATGTGGGACGGACCTACGAGCAGTACTTC.

V is TRBV11-2 and J is TRBJ1-5, with D possibly matching TRBD1 (5 bases). V lost 5 bases, J lost 15 bases, and 20 bases lay in between. Germline CDR1 reads SGHAT; CDR2 reads FQNNGV. The CDR3 runs to 13 residues. For the CDR3, the DNA is TGTGCCAGCAGCCCCGGGCAGGGTTTAACGGTGCATTTT. It translates to CASSPGQGLTVHF.

This clone is a singleton in its sample. Written as DNA, the CDR3 is TGCGCCAGCAGCTTGGATGGGGAAGTGGGCTACACCTTC. Translation: CASSLDGEVGYTF. V usage is TRBV5-1 and J usage is TRBJ1-2; D is unresolved. This CDR3 comprises 13 residues. Germline V gene lookup returns CDR1 SGHRS and CDR2 YFSETQ. V lost 0 bases and J lost 8, with 11 bases in between.

A few counts support this clone. V usage is TRBV28 and J usage is TRBJ1-1; no clear D gene. CDR1 and CDR2 from the germline V gene are MDHEN and SYDVKM. This CDR3 comprises 17 residues. Trimming removed 4 bases at V and 0 bases at J, with 18 bases between. The CDR3 protein is CASSSIGPFTVNTEAFF. The CDR3 DNA follows: TGTGCCAGCAGTTCTATTGGGCCCTTTACAGTGAACACTGAAGCTTTCTTT.

The chain employs TRBV6-2 or TRBV6-3 and TRBJ1-2; 9 bases fit TRBD1. CDR1 is MNHEY and CDR2 is SVGEGT in the germline V gene. V gave up 5 bases and J gave up 8 bases; unmatched junction bases: 6. The CDR3 sequence is 13 residues long. The CDR3 here is CASSPGTGYGYTF. Here the CDR3 DNA reads TGTGCCAGCAGTCCCGGGACAGGGTACGGCTACACCTTC.

In DNA form, the CDR3 reads TGTGCCAGCACCTACGACGGCCGGTCGGAAAAACTGTTTTTT. This encodes CASTYDGRSEKLFF. V is TRBV7-2 and J is TRBJ1-4; unclear D gene. The CDR3 runs to 14 residues. Germline V gives CDR1 SGHTA, CDR2 FQGNSA. V was shortened by 7 bases and J by 8 bases, with 17 bases between the two germline ends. Supplemented by reference TRBV7-2 and TRBJ1-4, the full variable domain reads GAGVSQSPSNKVTEKGKDVELRCDPISGHTALYWYRQSLGQGLEFLIYFQGNSAPDKSGLPSDRFSAERTGGSVSTLTIQRTQQEDSAVYLCASTYDGRSEKLFFGSGTQLSVL.

This clone is a singleton in its sample. The chain employs TRBV3-1 (or the pseudogene TRBV3-2) and TRBJ1-3; D remains ambiguous. The V end lost 2 bases, the J end lost 0 bases, and 5 bases lay between the germline ends. The CDR3 consists of 14 residues. Germline values: CDR1 LGHDT, CDR2 YNNKEL (reference sequence). Written as DNA, the CDR3 is TGTGCCAGCAGCCAAACTAACTCTGGAAACACCATATATTTT. Residues: CASSQTNSGNTIYF.

Only one count was recorded for this clone. The chain joins TRBV6-2 or TRBV6-3 to TRBJ2-3; 8 positions match TRBD1. Germline lookup yields CDR1 MNHEY and CDR2 SVGEGT. This CDR3 spans 16 amino acids. The junction had 17 bases not matched to a gene; V was cut back by 2 bases and J by 13 bases. The CDR3 bases are TGTGCCAGCAGTTACGCGGACAGGGTTAGAATCTTAGGGGAGTATTTT. Translating it yields CASSYADRVRILGEYF.